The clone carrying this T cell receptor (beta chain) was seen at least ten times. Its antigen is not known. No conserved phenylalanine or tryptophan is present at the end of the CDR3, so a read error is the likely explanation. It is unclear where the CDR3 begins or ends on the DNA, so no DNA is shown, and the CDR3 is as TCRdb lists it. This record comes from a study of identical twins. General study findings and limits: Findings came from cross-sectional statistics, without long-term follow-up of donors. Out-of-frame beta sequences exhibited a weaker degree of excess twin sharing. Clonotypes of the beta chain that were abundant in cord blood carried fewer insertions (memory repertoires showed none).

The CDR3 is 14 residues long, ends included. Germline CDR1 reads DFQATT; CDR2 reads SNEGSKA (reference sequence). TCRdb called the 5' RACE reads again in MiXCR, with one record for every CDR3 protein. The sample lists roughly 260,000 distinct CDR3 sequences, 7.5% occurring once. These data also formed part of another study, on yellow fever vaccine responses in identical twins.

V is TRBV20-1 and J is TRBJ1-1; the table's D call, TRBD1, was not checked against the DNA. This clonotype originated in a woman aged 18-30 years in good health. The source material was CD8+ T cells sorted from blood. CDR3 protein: CSARDGERGQGVHL.